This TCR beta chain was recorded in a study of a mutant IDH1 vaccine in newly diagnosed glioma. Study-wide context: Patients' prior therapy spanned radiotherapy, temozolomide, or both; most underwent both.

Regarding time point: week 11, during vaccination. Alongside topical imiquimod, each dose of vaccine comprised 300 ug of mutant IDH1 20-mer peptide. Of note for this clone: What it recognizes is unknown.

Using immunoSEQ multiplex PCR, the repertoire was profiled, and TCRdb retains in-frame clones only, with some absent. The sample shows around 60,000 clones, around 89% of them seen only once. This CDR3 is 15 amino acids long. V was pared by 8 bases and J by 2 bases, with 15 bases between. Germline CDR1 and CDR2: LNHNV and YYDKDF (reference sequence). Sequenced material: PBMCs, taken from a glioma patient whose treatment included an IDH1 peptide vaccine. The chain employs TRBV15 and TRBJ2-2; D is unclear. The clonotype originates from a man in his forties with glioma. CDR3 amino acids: CATSIDAINTGELFF. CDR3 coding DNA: TGTGCCACCTCGATAGACGCCATAAACACCGGGGAGCTGTTTTTT.